The TCR beta chain under discussion was sequenced for a study of blood T cell repertoires in COVID-19. Study information: Material from acute and convalescent COVID-19 was sourced from the United States, Italy and Spain. T cells, B-cell-depleted T cells, or PBMCs provided the cDNA or gDNA that served as material.

Original analysis: Amplification from reference gene primers served as the basis for estimated nucleated cell counts. Sequenced by immunoSEQ multiplex PCR; TCRdb stores in-frame clones only, minus some. That table supplies the V and J calls and clone size; D and trimming were determined from the DNA. The repertoire holds 150,000 to 200,000 clones, with roughly nine tenths as singletons. Germline CDR1 and CDR2: MNHEY and SVGAGI. The CDR3 contains 15 residues. V gave up 7 bases and J gave up 7 bases; unmatched junction bases: 14. The sample taken for sequencing was peripheral blood. This sequence joins TRBV6-5 and TRBJ2-7, with TRBD1 matching 9 bases. This receptor was obtained from a man between 60 and 70 years old with active or convalescent COVID-19. This chain's CDR3 is CASKNSETGGLEQYF. In nucleotides, the CDR3 is TGTGCCAGCAAAAACAGTGAGACAGGGGGTTTGGAGCAGTACTTC.